This entry concerns a single T cell receptor beta chain. This CDR3 has 13 amino acids. Trimming took 6 bases from V and 0 from J, leaving 6 bases between them. The germline CDR1 and CDR2 sequences are MNHNY and SVGAGI (reference sequence). The total RNA that was extracted per sample amounted to at least 5 micrograms. A J-beta primer mix and a sample-barcoded 5' primer were used in a second PCR of about 7 to 12 cycles. Unique molecular identifiers of 12 random nucleotides labeled each cDNA. Using its own MiXCR run on the 5' RACE reads, TCRdb lists one record per CDR3 protein. This table holds about a million distinct CDR3 sequences, around two fifths found once. This sample was taken from a study of blood T cells in healthy people across ages. Study background: Capture via template switching afforded approximately one barcoded beta molecule per two T cells.

The gene calls are TRBV6-6 and TRBJ1-5; D gene uncertain. The clonotype originates from a young man in good health. Sequenced input: blood. The CDR3 region has the DNA TGTGCCAGCAGCCACTTTAGCAATCAGCCCCAGCATTTT. Its translation is CASSHFSNQPQHF.